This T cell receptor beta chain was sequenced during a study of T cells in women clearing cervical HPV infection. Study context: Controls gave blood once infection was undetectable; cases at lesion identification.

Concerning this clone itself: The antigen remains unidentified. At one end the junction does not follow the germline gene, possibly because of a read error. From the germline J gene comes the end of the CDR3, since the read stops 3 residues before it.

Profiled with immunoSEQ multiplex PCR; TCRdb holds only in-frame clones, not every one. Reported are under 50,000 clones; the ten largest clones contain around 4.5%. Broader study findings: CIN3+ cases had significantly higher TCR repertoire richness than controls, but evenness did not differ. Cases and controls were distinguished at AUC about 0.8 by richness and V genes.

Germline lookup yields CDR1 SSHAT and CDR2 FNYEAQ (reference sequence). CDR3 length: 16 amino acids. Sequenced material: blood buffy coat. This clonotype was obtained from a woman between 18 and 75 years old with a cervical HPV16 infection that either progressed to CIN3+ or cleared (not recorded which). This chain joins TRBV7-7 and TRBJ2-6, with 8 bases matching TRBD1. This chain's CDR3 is CASSLGTGSGANVLTF. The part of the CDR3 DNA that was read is TGTGCTAGCAGCTTAGGGACAGGCTCTGGGGCCAACGTC.